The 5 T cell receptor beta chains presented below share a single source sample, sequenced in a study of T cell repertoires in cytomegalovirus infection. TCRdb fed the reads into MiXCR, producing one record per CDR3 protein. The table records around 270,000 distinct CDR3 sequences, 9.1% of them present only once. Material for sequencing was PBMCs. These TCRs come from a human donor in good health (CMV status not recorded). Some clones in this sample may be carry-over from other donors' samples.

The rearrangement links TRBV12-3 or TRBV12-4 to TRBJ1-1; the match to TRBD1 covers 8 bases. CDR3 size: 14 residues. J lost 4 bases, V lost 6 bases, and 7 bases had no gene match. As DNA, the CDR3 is TGTGCCAGCAGCCCTATGACAGGGGCCACTGAAGCTTTCTTT. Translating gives CASSPMTGATEAFF.

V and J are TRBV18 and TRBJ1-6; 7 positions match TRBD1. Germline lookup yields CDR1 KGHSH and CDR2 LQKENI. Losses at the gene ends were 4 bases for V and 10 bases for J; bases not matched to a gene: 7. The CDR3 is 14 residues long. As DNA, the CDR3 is TGTGCCAGCTCACGGGACAGATTGAGCTCACCCCTCCACTTT. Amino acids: CASSRDRLSSPLHF.

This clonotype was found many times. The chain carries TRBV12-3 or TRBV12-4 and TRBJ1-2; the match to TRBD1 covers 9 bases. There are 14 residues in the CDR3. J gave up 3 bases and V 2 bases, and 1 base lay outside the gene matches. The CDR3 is CASSLTGGYYGYTF. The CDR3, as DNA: TGTGCCAGCAGTTTAACAGGGGGCTACTATGGCTACACCTTC.

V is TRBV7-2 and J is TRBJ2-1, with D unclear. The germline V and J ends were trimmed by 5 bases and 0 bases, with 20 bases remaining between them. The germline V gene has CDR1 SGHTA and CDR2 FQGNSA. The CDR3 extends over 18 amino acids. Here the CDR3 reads CASSPNLGRLSSYNEQFF. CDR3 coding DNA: TGTGCCAGCAGCCCCAATCTTGGCCGATTAAGCTCCTACAATGAGCAGTTCTTC. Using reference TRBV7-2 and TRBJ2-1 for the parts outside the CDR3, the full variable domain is GAGVSQSPSNKVTEKGKDVELRCDPISGHTALYWYRQSLGQGLEFLIYFQGNSAPDKSGLPSDRFSAERTGGSVSTLTIQRTQQEDSAVYLCASSPNLGRLSSYNEQFFGPGTRLTVL.

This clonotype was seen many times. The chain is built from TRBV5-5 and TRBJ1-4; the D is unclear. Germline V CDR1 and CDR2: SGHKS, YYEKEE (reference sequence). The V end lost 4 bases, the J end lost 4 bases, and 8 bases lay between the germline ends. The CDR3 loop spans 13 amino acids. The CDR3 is CASSRWVNEKLFF. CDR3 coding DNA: TGTGCCAGCAGCCGTTGGGTTAATGAAAAACTGTTTTTT.